The T cell receptor (beta chain) described here comes from a study of blood T cells in healthy people across ages. A J-beta primer mix and a sample-barcoded 5' primer were used in a second PCR of about 7 to 12 cycles. TCRdb itself ran the 5' RACE reads through MiXCR, one entry per CDR3 protein. This table holds around 1,000,000 distinct CDR3 sequences, roughly a quarter found once. Germline V gene lookup returns CDR1 SGHRS and CDR2 YFSETQ. CDR3 length: 15 residues. V lost 2 bases, J lost 4 bases, and 5 bases stayed unmatched. The same sample was also used in a study of T cells of mothers and their children.

The sequencing sample was made of blood. The clonotype originates from a girl aged 2-10 years in good health. V is TRBV5-1 and J is TRBJ2-2; TRBD1 aligns across 7 bases. The chain's CDR3 is CASSLGQVITGELFF. The CDR3 nucleotides read TGCGCCAGCAGCTTAGGACAGGTCATCACCGGGGAGCTGTTTTTT.